The TCR beta chain described here comes from a study of graft-versus-host responses after intestinal transplantation. In its sample, this clone was seen a few times. Antigen: not known. Assay used: immunoSEQ multiplex PCR; TCRdb lists only in-frame clones, some missing. Counted here are 86,000 or so clones, about 89% occurring once; the ten biggest clones make up around 6%. The CDR3 spans 12 residues. Trimming removed 3 bases at V and 10 bases at J, with 12 bases between. The germline CDR1 and CDR2 sequences are WSHSY and SAAADI. The chain couples TRBV10-2 to TRBJ2-5; D ambiguous. This material consisted of unstimulated CD8+ T cells sorted from spleen or lymph node cells, taken before intestinal transplant. The sequence derives from a human donor who received an intestinal transplant. In DNA form, the CDR3 reads TGCGCCAGCAGTGATCAGAGGCTAGACCAGTACTTC. This gives the protein CASSDQRLDQYF.